Listed below are T cell receptor beta chains from one sample, sequenced in a study of blood T cell repertoires in COVID-19. Produced via immunoSEQ multiplex PCR; TCRdb's table is partial and in-frame only. Of 90,000 to 130,000 clones listed, roughly 91% are singletons. Sequenced material: peripheral blood. These TCRs come from a woman aged 50 to 60 with acute or convalescent COVID-19. Both conserved end residues are part of each CDR3. Fields, in order: D gene, J gene, V gene, clone size, CDR3 protein, CDR3 DNA. A D gene is named only where the DNA matches it firmly. A row's size may be missing; if present it is once, few, many or a size class.

D: .; J: TRBJ2-7; V: TRBV20-1; size: .; CDR3: CSASSGRVRTYEQYF; DNA: TGCAGTGCTAGTTCCGGCAGGGTGAGGACCTACGAGCAGTACTTC
D: .; J: TRBJ2-3; V: TRBV6-2/TRBV6-3; size: .; CDR3: CASSYRGSITDTQYF; DNA: TGTGCCAGCAGTTACCGGGGGAGTATCACAGATACGCAGTATTTT
D: .; J: TRBJ1-3; V: TRBV20-1; size: .; CDR3: CSASKQGTGNTIYF; DNA: TGCAGTGCGAGTAAGCAGGGGACCGGAAACACCATATATTTT
D: TRBD1; J: TRBJ2-7; V: TRBV5-4; size: .; CDR3: CASSLQQGATYEQYF; DNA: TGTGCCAGCAGCCTACAACAGGGGGCAACCTACGAGCAGTACTTC
D: .; J: TRBJ2-3; V: TRBV5-1; size: few; CDR3: CASRAGRSTDTQYF; DNA: TGCGCCAGCAGAGCTGGGCGTAGCACAGATACGCAGTATTTT
D: .; J: TRBJ1-6; V: TRBV10-3; size: .; CDR3: CAISEPRAGWNSPLHF; DNA: TGTGCCATCAGTGAGCCCCGGGCGGGGTGGAATTCACCCCTCCACTTT
D: .; J: TRBJ2-4; V: TRBV6-6; size: .; CDR3: CASSSVGSLAKNIQYF; DNA: TGTGCCAGCTCCTCGGTGGGCAGCCTAGCCAAAAACATTCAGTACTTC
D: .; J: TRBJ1-1; V: TRBV20-1; size: .; CDR3: CSARQGAPFF; DNA: TGCAGTGCTAGACAGGGCGCCCCTTTCTTT
D: TRBD1; J: TRBJ1-2; V: TRBV18; size: few; CDR3: CASSTTTGESGYTF; DNA: TGTGCCAGCTCAACCACCACAGGGGAGTCTGGCTACACCTTC
D: TRBD1; J: TRBJ2-5; V: TRBV5-1; size: .; CDR3: CASSLTTGGGETQYF; DNA: TGCGCCAGCAGCTTAACAACAGGGGGAGGAGAGACCCAGTACTTC
D: .; J: TRBJ1-5; V: TRBV3-1/TRBV3-2; size: .; CDR3: CASSHRGQNSNQPQHF; DNA: TGTGCCAGCAGCCACCGTGGACAGAATAGCAATCAGCCCCAGCATTTT
D: TRBD2; J: TRBJ2-5; V: TRBV28; size: .; CDR3: CASSPYARTSGSRETQYF; DNA: TGTGCCAGCAGCCCCTACGCTCGGACTAGCGGGAGTCGAGAGACCCAGTACTTC
D: TRBD2; J: TRBJ2-7; V: TRBV6-6; size: .; CDR3: CASSRTSEHYEQYF; DNA: TGTGCCAGCAGTCGGACTAGCGAACACTACGAGCAGTACTTC
D: .; J: TRBJ2-1; V: TRBV5-1; size: .; CDR3: CASSFDTDNEQFF; DNA: TGCGCCAGCAGCTTTGATACTGACAATGAGCAGTTCTTC
D: TRBD1; J: TRBJ2-7; V: TRBV3-1/TRBV3-2; size: .; CDR3: CASSPLTGGYEQYF; DNA: TGTGCCAGCAGCCCCTTGACAGGGGGGTACGAGCAGTACTTC
D: .; J: TRBJ1-2; V: TRBV5-1; size: .; CDR3: CASSPDGGNYGYTF; DNA: TGCGCCAGCAGTCCTGATGGAGGGAACTATGGCTACACCTTC
D: TRBD1; J: TRBJ2-6; V: TRBV6-5; size: .; CDR3: CASSRGRSGANVLTF; DNA: TGTGCCAGCAGTAGGGGGCGATCTGGGGCCAACGTCCTGACTTTC
D: TRBD1; J: TRBJ2-1; V: TRBV6-6; size: .; CDR3: CASSFTGDYNEQFF; DNA: TGTGCCAGCAGTTTCACAGGGGACTACAATGAGCAGTTCTTC
D: .; J: TRBJ1-5; V: TRBV18; size: once; CDR3: CASSPAITGSDQPQHF; DNA: TGTGCCAGCTCACCAGCCATAACGGGGTCGGATCAGCCCCAGCATTTT
D: .; J: TRBJ2-5; V: TRBV28; size: .; CDR3: CASRGSGLGRETQYF; DNA: TGTGCCAGCAGGGGGAGCGGGTTGGGCCGAGAGACCCAGTACTTC
D: .; J: TRBJ1-6; V: TRBV2; size: .; CDR3: CASRETAYNSPLHF; DNA: TGTGCCAGCAGGGAGACGGCTTATAATTCACCCCTCCACTTT
D: TRBD2; J: TRBJ2-3; V: TRBV19; size: .; CDR3: CASSTSRLAGPDTQYF; DNA: TGTGCCAGTAGTACCTCCCGACTAGCGGGGCCAGATACGCAGTATTTT
D: .; J: TRBJ2-4; V: TRBV28; size: .; CDR3: CASSLGGGASNIQYF; DNA: TGTGCCAGCAGTTTAGGTGGGGGGGCTTCTAACATTCAGTACTTC
D: .; J: TRBJ1-1; V: TRBV19; size: .; CDR3: CASRYGPRGTEAFF; DNA: TGTGCCAGTAGATACGGGCCTAGAGGGACTGAAGCTTTCTTT
D: .; J: TRBJ1-2; V: TRBV18; size: .; CDR3: CASEKREFGYGYTF; DNA: TGTGCCAGCGAAAAAAGGGAGTTCGGCTATGGCTACACCTTC
D: TRBD2; J: TRBJ2-7; V: TRBV28; size: .; CDR3: CASSSPTSGRASEQYF; DNA: TGTGCCAGCAGTTCCCCGACTAGCGGGAGGGCGTCCGAGCAGTACTTC
D: TRBD2; J: TRBJ2-1; V: TRBV5-1; size: once; CDR3: CASSQLAGTYNEQFF; DNA: TGCGCCAGCAGCCAACTAGCGGGCACCTACAATGAGCAGTTCTTC
D: .; J: TRBJ2-5; V: TRBV6-5; size: .; CDR3: CASSYRETQYF; DNA: TGTGCCAGCAGTTACCGAGAGACCCAGTACTTC
D: TRBD1; J: TRBJ1-4; V: TRBV11-2; size: .; CDR3: CASSLNPGTGGRRVFF; DNA: TGTGCCAGCAGCCTAAACCCCGGGACAGGGGGGCGTCGGGTGTTTTTT
D: TRBD1; J: TRBJ1-2; V: TRBV27; size: .; CDR3: CASSPLSPTGYYGYTF; DNA: TGTGCCAGCAGTCCTCTCTCCCCGACAGGGTACTATGGCTACACCTTC
D: .; J: TRBJ1-5; V: TRBV7-9; size: .; CDR3: CASSFGTPFVEQPQHF; DNA: TGTGCCAGCAGCTTCGGGACACCCTTCGTGGAGCAGCCCCAGCATTTT
D: .; J: TRBJ2-7; V: TRBV18; size: once; CDR3: CASSPPNAGGFYEQYF; DNA: TGTGCCAGCTCACCACCGAATGCTGGCGGCTTTTACGAGCAGTACTTC
D: TRBD2; J: TRBJ2-3; V: TRBV18; size: .; CDR3: CASSRQHTSGSGTDTQYF; DNA: TGTGCCAGCTCACGCCAGCATACTAGCGGGAGTGGCACAGATACGCAGTATTTT
D: TRBD1; J: TRBJ1-5; V: TRBV2; size: .; CDR3: CASSGDRGNQPQHF; DNA: TGTGCCAGCAGTGGAGACAGGGGGAATCAGCCCCAGCATTTT
D: TRBD1; J: TRBJ2-2; V: TRBV7-9; size: .; CDR3: CASSSRDRGNTGELFF; DNA: TGTGCCAGCAGCTCCCGGGACAGGGGGAACACCGGGGAGCTGTTTTTT
D: TRBD1; J: TRBJ1-5; V: TRBV28; size: .; CDR3: CASSHSGQGGQPQHF; DNA: TGTGCCAGCAGCCACTCAGGACAGGGCGGGCAGCCCCAGCATTTT
D: .; J: TRBJ2-7; V: TRBV6-5; size: .; CDR3: CASSYSPSSYEQYF; DNA: TGTGCCAGCAGTTACTCGCCTAGCTCCTACGAGCAGTACTTC
D: TRBD1; J: TRBJ2-7; V: TRBV10-2; size: .; CDR3: CASRDSSYEQYF; DNA: TGCGCCAGCCGGGACAGCTCCTACGAGCAGTACTTC
D: TRBD1; J: TRBJ2-5; V: TRBV28; size: .; CDR3: CASSGQGRETQYF; DNA: TGTGCCAGCAGTGGACAGGGTCGAGAGACCCAGTACTTC
D: .; J: TRBJ1-4; V: TRBV7-2; size: .; CDR3: CASSLGHRGEKLFF; DNA: TGTGCCAGCAGCTTAGGCCATCGCGGGGAAAAACTGTTTTTT
D: .; J: TRBJ1-5; V: TRBV28; size: once; CDR3: CASTPSQGGRAQHF; DNA: TGTGCCAGCACCCCGTCTCAGGGTGGTCGGGCCCAGCATTTT
D: .; J: TRBJ2-1; V: TRBV30; size: .; CDR3: CAWSRRGDEQFF; DNA: TGTGCCTGGAGTCGCCGCGGGGATGAGCAGTTCTTC
D: TRBD1; J: TRBJ1-2; V: TRBV5-1; size: .; CDR3: CASSINAGTGYGYTF; DNA: TGCGCCAGCAGTATCAATGCCGGGACAGGGTATGGCTACACCTTC
D: TRBD2; J: TRBJ2-1; V: TRBV5-1; size: .; CDR3: CASSLAASGTYNEQFF; DNA: TGCGCCAGCAGCTTGGCCGCTAGCGGGACCTACAATGAGCAGTTCTTC
D: .; J: TRBJ2-4; V: TRBV28; size: .; CDR3: CASSLEGRGNIQYF; DNA: TGTGCCAGCAGTTTGGAGGGCAGGGGGAACATTCAGTACTTC
D: .; J: TRBJ2-7; V: TRBV6-5; size: .; CDR3: CASSDSRYEQYF; DNA: TGTGCCAGCTCCGACAGTAGGTACGAGCAGTACTTC
D: TRBD1; J: TRBJ1-6; V: TRBV7-6; size: few; CDR3: CASSLDRGSNSPLHF; DNA: TGTGCCAGCAGCTTAGACAGGGGGTCGAATTCACCCCTCCACTTT
D: TRBD2; J: TRBJ2-7; V: TRBV4-2; size: .; CDR3: CASSRLAGVYEQYF; DNA: TGTGCCAGCAGCCGACTAGCGGGAGTTTACGAGCAGTACTTC